The T cell receptor beta chain described here comes from a study of cytomegalovirus exposure and HLA in healthy donors. Study summary: Of all 398 donors who were genotyped, roughly 83% belonged to the Caucasian-associated ancestry cluster. Whole-study results and caveats: A few of the chains that were CMV-associated were confirmed in vitro to be specific for CMV antigens.

Points on this clone: Its antigen is undetermined.

Likely unrecorded immune exposures existed in these nominally healthy donors. Researchers ran the PCR with 60 Vbeta and 13 Jbeta primers. The repertoire was sequenced with immunoSEQ multiplex PCR; TCRdb's copy has only in-frame clones and lacks some. Counted here are roughly 130,000 clones, 65% to 90% occurring once; the ten biggest clones make up around 11%. The CDR3 extends over 17 amino acids. V lost 1 base and J lost 8, with 21 bases in between. Germline CDR1 is SEHNR and CDR2 is FQNEAQ (reference sequence). This chain joins TRBV7-9 and TRBJ2-4, with a possible D match to TRBD1 (6 bases). Sequencing input: PBMCs. This sequence was found in a male donor in good health and CMV-seropositive. CDR3 nucleotides: TGTGCCAGCAGCTTAGTGGCAGGGGCGCCCGGGTCAGACATTCAGTACTTC. Translated: CASSLVAGAPGSDIQYF.